What follows is one TCR beta chain and its context. Its antigen is undetermined. The data were taken from a study of beta chain features in type 1 diabetes. General study findings and limits: A pattern of fewer insertions and more deletions at VDJ junctions was seen in type 1 diabetes patients.

CDR3 length equals 13 residues. V was trimmed by 6 bases and J by 0 bases, leaving 6 bases between them. Germline V gives CDR1 ENHRY, CDR2 SYGVKD. Reverse transcription of all isolated RNA meant that expressed TCRB transcripts were sequenced. This table comes from immunoSEQ multiplex PCR, and its TCRdb copy is limited to in-frame clones, with some not included. The data contain over 120,000 clones, about 10% of them singletons. Purity of each sorted population was above 98%. This sequence was found in a young man in good health. The sequencing sample was made of central memory CD4+ T cells from blood. The chain is built from TRBV10-3 and TRBJ1-3, with a weak D call TRBD1 (6 bases). CDR3 in amino acids: CAIRDSSGNTIYF. CDR3 in DNA: TGTGCCATCAGGGACAGCTCTGGAAACACCATATATTTT.